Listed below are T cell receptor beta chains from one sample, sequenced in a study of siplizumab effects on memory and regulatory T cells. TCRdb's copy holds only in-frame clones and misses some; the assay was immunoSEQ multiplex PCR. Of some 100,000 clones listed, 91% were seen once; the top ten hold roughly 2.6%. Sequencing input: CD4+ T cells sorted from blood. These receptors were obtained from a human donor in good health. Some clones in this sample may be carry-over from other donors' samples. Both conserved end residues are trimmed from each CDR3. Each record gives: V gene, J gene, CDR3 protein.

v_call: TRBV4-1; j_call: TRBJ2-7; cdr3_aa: ASSQDSNRGDTYEQY
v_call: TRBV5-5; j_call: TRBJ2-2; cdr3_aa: ASRREDRNTGELF
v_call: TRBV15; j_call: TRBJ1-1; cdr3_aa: ATSDQGARTEAF
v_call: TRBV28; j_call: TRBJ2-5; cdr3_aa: ASSLYFSRAGGPQY
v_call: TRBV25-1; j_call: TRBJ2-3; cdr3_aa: ASGQGPSTDTQY
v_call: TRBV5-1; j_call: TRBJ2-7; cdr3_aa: ASSLRVAEPYEQY
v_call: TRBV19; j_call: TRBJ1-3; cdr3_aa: ASSSWTGSGNTIY
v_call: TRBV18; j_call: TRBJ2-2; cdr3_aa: ASSPLPIANTGELF
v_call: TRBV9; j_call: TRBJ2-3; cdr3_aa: ASSVAAASTDTQY
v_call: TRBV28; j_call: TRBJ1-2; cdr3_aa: ASRLALGANYGYT
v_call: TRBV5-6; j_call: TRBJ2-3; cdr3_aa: ASRMGRPADTQY